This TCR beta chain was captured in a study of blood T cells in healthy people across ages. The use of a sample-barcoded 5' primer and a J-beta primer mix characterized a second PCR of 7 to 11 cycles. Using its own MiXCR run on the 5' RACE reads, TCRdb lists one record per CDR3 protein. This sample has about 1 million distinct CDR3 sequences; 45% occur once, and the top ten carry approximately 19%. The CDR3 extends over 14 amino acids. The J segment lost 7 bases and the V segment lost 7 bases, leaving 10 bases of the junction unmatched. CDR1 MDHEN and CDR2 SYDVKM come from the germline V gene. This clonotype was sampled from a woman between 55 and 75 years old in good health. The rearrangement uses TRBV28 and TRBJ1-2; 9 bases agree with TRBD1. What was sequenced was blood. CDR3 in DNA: TGTGCCAGCACAGCTACAGGGGGCGCGTCTGGCTACACCTTC. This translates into CASTATGGASGYTF.